The next 32 T cell receptor beta chains were all read from a single sample in a study of OX40 agonist ivuxolimab in advanced cancers. Assay: immunoSEQ multiplex PCR; the TCRdb copy retains only in-frame clones and omits some. The sample lists roughly 47,000 clones, 70% to 90% occurring once. The sequencing used CD4+ or CD8+ T cells sorted from blood, collected in a trial of the OX40 agonist ivuxolimab. The receptors stem from an adult with an advanced solid tumor such as melanoma, head and neck, liver or kidney cancer.

The rearrangement uses TRBV4-1 and TRBJ1-3; D ambiguous. CDR3 length: 15 amino acids. The V and J ends lost 0 bases and 0 bases respectively, with 6 bases between them. Germline V gene sequence: CDR1 MGHRA, CDR2 YSYEKL. The CDR3 spells CASSQESDSGNTIYF. In DNA, the CDR3 is TGCGCCAGCAGCCAAGAATCAGACTCTGGAAACACCATATATTTT.

The CDR3 here is CASSYSSAVYGYTF. The DNA of the CDR3 is TGTGCCAGCAGTTACTCGAGTGCGGTCTATGGCTACACCTTC. J is TRBJ1-2 and V is TRBV6-5, with D uncertain. CDR1 and CDR2 from the germline V gene are MNHEY and SVGAGI. The germline V and J ends were trimmed by 0 bases and 4 bases, with 9 bases remaining between them. This CDR3 contains 14 residues.

The V and J genes are TRBV13 and TRBJ1-2, with TRBD1 as a possible D gene (6 bases). CDR1 PRHDT and CDR2 FYEKMQ come from the germline V gene (reference sequence). CDR3 size: 15 residues. The ends were cut back, 2 bases at V and 4 bases at J, with 14 bases in the middle. The CDR3 DNA sequence: TGTGCCAGCAGCTTAAGGGGGATTGCCGTCTATGGCTACACCTTC. Translation gives CASSLRGIAVYGYTF.

V and J are TRBV7-9 and TRBJ2-5; 10 positions agree with TRBD2. V dropped 4 bases and J dropped 1; count of bases not matched to a gene: 6. The CDR3 is 16 amino acids. Per germline, CDR1 SEHNR and CDR2 FQNEAQ (reference sequence). The CDR3 sequence: CASSSETSGPQETQYF. CDR3 nucleotides: TGTGCCAGCAGCTCAGAGACTAGCGGGCCCCAAGAGACCCAGTACTTC.

V and J are TRBV27 and TRBJ2-7; D not resolved. Germline V gene data show CDR1 as MNHEY and CDR2 as SMNVEV (reference sequence). This CDR3 contains 15 residues. V lost 7 bases, J lost 2 bases, and 18 bases lay in between. Here the CDR3 reads CASTAGRSPAYEQYF. The CDR3 nucleotides read TGTGCCAGCACCGCCGGCCGGTCACCGGCCTACGAGCAGTACTTC.

A few counts support this clone. The chain links TRBV4-2 to TRBJ1-1; the match to TRBD1 covers 7 bases. This CDR3 comprises 11 residues. Trimming removed 7 bases from V and 7 bases from J; junction bases left unmatched: 3. Germline CDR1 LGHNA, CDR2 YNFKEQ. In nucleotides, the CDR3 is TGTGCCAGCAAAACAGGGGTTGAAGCTTTCTTT. Amino acids: CASKTGVEAFF.

The chain is built from TRBV10-3 and TRBJ1-5, with 7 bases fitting TRBD1. Germline V gives CDR1 ENHRY, CDR2 SYGVKD. This CDR3 has 15 amino acids. J gave up 4 bases and V 6 bases, and 9 bases lay outside the gene matches. This CDR3 reads CAISGEGANNQPQHF. The CDR3 nucleotides are TGTGCCATCAGCGGGGAGGGGGCGAATAATCAGCCCCAGCATTTT.

Note on this clone: Its ends do not fully match the called genes, so a read error is possible. CDR3 protein: CASSFGTSGVLGNF. CDR3 nucleotide sequence: TGTGCCAGCAGCTTCGGGACTAGCGGGGTATTGGGAAACTTC. The J gene is TRBJ2-7, the V gene TRBV13; 13 bases are a match to TRBD2. Germline V gene lookup returns CDR1 PRHDT and CDR2 FYEKMQ (reference sequence). The CDR3 totals 14 residues.

This clone was counted only a few times. V and J are TRBV6-5 and TRBJ2-7; TRBD2 is a possible D gene (5 bases). This CDR3 contains 13 residues. Germline V gene data show CDR1 as MNHEY and CDR2 as SVGAGI. Trimming took off 7 bases at V and 0 bases at J, with 10 bases between the two ends. The CDR3 region is CASTLGVSYEQYF. DNA for the CDR3: TGTGCCAGCACCCTGGGAGTCTCCTACGAGCAGTACTTC.

The rearrangement links TRBV6-5 to TRBJ1-5, with D unclear. This CDR3 region has 13 residues. V was cut by 5 bases and J by 9 bases, with 14 bases left in between. Germline V gene sequence: CDR1 MNHEY, CDR2 SVGAGI. The CDR3 region is CASSEFRRPPQHF. The DNA of the CDR3 is TGTGCCAGCAGTGAATTTCGAAGACCGCCCCAGCATTTT.

This clone has a count of ten or more. The J gene is TRBJ2-1, the V gene TRBV25-1; 9 bases fit TRBD1. Per germline, CDR1 MGHDK and CDR2 SYGVNS. Trimming cost V 8 bases and J 7 bases; bases outside gene matches: 12. CDR3 length equals 15 residues. The CDR3 DNA is TGTGCCAGCGCTACCGGGACAGGGACGGGAAATGAGCAGTTCTTC. Amino acid sequence: CASATGTGTGNEQFF.

The chain carries TRBV14 and TRBJ2-7; 10 positions match TRBD1. Trimming took 4 bases from V and 4 from J; bases not matched to a gene: 1. This CDR3 is 13 amino acids long. From germline, CDR1 is SGHDN and CDR2 FVKESK. The CDR3 protein is CASSRDRGYEQYF. DNA of the CDR3: TGTGCCAGCAGCCGGGACAGGGGATACGAGCAGTACTTC. The entire variable domain, with the rest obtained from reference TRBV14 and TRBJ2-7, is as follows: EAGVTQFPSHSVIEKGQTVTLRCDPISGHDNLYWYRRVMGKEIKFLLHFVKESKQDESGMPNNRFLAERTGGTYSTLKVQPAELEDSGVYFCASSRDRGYEQYFGPGTRLTVT.

The rearrangement uses TRBV9 and TRBJ2-5; 9 bases match TRBD2. The end of the DNA aligns better with TRBJ2-7, so the J call may be wrong. This CDR3 contains 15 residues. CDR1 and CDR2 from the germline V gene are SGDLS and YYNGEE. In nucleotides, the CDR3 is TGTGCCAGCAGTCGTTCTAGCGGGAAACTCTACGAGCAGTACTTC. Protein product: CASSRSSGKLYEQYF.

The gene calls are TRBV2 and TRBJ2-7; 9 bases are a match to TRBD1. V trimming: 6 bases; J trimming: 0 bases; junction bases outside the gene matches: 12. This CDR3 is 17 amino acids long. Germline assignment: CDR1 SNHLY and CDR2 FYNNEI. The CDR3 protein is CASRSRDRETYSYEQYF. The CDR3 DNA is TGTGCCAGCAGGTCCCGGGACAGGGAAACCTACTCCTACGAGCAGTACTTC.

The rearrangement joins TRBV6-5 to TRBJ2-2; D gene uncertain. The CDR3 length is 13 residues. Germline lookup yields CDR1 MNHEY and CDR2 SVGAGI. V was clipped by 11 bases and J by 3 bases, with 13 bases between them. The CDR3 DNA is TGTGCCGGTGGGCCATTGGACACCGGGGAGCTGTTTTTT. It codes for CAGGPLDTGELFF.

The rearrangement joins TRBV13 to TRBJ2-3, with 12 bases fitting TRBD2. The CDR3 loop spans 16 amino acids. Trimming cost V 1 base and J 3 bases; bases outside gene matches: 2. Germline CDR1 reads PRHDT; CDR2 reads FYEKMQ (reference sequence). CDR3 nucleotides: TGTGCCAGCAGCTTAGTGGGACTAGCGGGTACAGATACGCAGTATTTT. It specifies CASSLVGLAGTDTQYF.

The chain has TRBV7-6 and TRBJ1-2; 10 bases line up with TRBD1. The CDR3 totals 13 residues. Germline V gene sequence: CDR1 SGHVS, CDR2 FNYEAQ. After removal of 5 bases from V and 8 bases from J, the junction contained 5 bases not matched to a gene. The CDR3 spells CASSPTGGWGYTF. The CDR3 DNA sequence: TGTGCCAGCAGCCCGACAGGGGGCTGGGGCTACACCTTC.

The table lists this clone with a few counts. V is TRBV6-5 and J is TRBJ1-2; no firm D call. Trimming pared 6 bases from V and 8 bases from J, leaving 19 bases between. This CDR3 is built from 14 residues. Germline CDR1 and CDR2: MNHEY and SVGAGI. CDR3 coding DNA: TGTGCCAGCAGCCTGGACGTGGAAGGAGGAGGCTACACCTTC. Its translation is CASSLDVEGGGYTF.

The chain joins TRBV6-1 to TRBJ2-7; no clear D. With 5 bases removed from V and 4 bases from J, the gap between germline ends came to 15 bases. Germline CDR1 is MNHNS and CDR2 is SASEGT. CDR3 length: 14 residues. CDR3 region: CASSLQLDEYEQYF. CDR3 bases: TGTGCCAGCAGTCTACAGTTGGACGAGTACGAGCAGTACTTC.

The DNA of the CDR3 is TGTGCCAGCAGCTTAGGGCTGGGTAACCCTCAACCTAACTATGGCTACACCTTC. This translates into CASSLGLGNPQPNYGYTF. This chain uses TRBV7-3 with TRBJ1-2; D gene unclear. The V and J ends lost 2 bases and 0 bases respectively, with 19 bases between them. Germline V gene data show CDR1 as SGHTA and CDR2 as FQGTGA. CDR3 length: 18 residues.

This clone was seen a single time. The chain is built from TRBV6-5 and TRBJ2-7; D gene unclear. Trimming cost V 0 bases and J 5 bases, with 17 bases left between them. There are 16 residues in the CDR3. Germline V gene lookup returns CDR1 MNHEY and CDR2 SVGAGI. The CDR3 sequence: CASSYSGSRIRDEQYF. Written as DNA, the CDR3 is TGTGCCAGCAGTTACTCAGGGTCCAGGATTCGCGACGAGCAGTACTTC.

This sequence joins TRBV5-4 and TRBJ2-7; D may correspond to TRBD1 or TRBD2 (5 bases each). V was cut by 2 bases and J by 5 bases, with 14 bases left in between. This CDR3 contains 14 residues. Germline V gene lookup returns CDR1 SGHNT and CDR2 YYREEE (reference sequence). CDR3 DNA: TGTGCCAGCAGCTTTGGGACGGCGATCCACGAGCAGTACTTC. Its translation is CASSFGTAIHEQYF.

The V and J genes are TRBV29-1 and TRBJ2-7, with 7 bases lining up with TRBD1. The trim removed 7 bases at V and 0 bases at J, leaving 6 bases unmatched. The length of the CDR3 is 13 residues. Germline V gene lookup returns CDR1 SQVTM and CDR2 ANQGSEA. The CDR3 region is CSASRGTSYEQYF. CDR3 bases: TGCAGCGCCTCCAGGGGGACCTCCTACGAGCAGTACTTC.

The chain carries TRBV27 and TRBJ1-1; D gene unclear. The V and J ends lost 0 bases and 10 bases respectively, with 12 bases between them. This CDR3 is 13 amino acids long. Germline CDR1 MNHEY, CDR2 SMNVEV (reference sequence). CDR3 nucleotides: TGTGCCAGCAGTTTATCGGCGGGAATTGTAGCTTTCTTT. Translating it yields CASSLSAGIVAFF.

V usage is TRBV7-3 and J usage is TRBJ2-1; 11 bases are shared with TRBD2. The CDR3 extends over 17 amino acids. Germline lookup yields CDR1 SGHTA and CDR2 FQGTGA. V shed 1 base, J shed 7 bases, and the junction held 9 bases outside the gene matches. For the CDR3, the DNA is TGTGCCAGCAGCTTAAGGGTCGGGCTAGCGGGAGGAAATGAGCAGTTCTTC. Translated, it gives CASSLRVGLAGGNEQFF.

This chain links TRBV28 with TRBJ1-1, with D perhaps TRBD1 (5 bases). Germline-derived CDR1 and CDR2 are MDHEN and SYDVKM. With 3 bases removed from V and 10 bases from J, the gap between germline ends came to 18 bases. The CDR3 covers 14 residues. This chain's CDR3 is CASSFRGGDPGAFF. The CDR3 coding sequence is TGTGCCAGCAGTTTTCGGGGAGGGGATCCGGGAGCTTTCTTT. The whole variable domain, remainder taken from reference TRBV28 and TRBJ1-1, is DVKVTQSSRYLVKRTGEKVFLECVQDMDHENMFWYRQDPGLGLRLIYFSYDVKMKEKGDIPEGYSVSREKKERFSLILESASTNQTSMYLCASSFRGGDPGAFFGQGTRLTVV.

This sequence joins TRBV4-3 and TRBJ2-1; 7 bases map to TRBD2. This CDR3 contains 17 residues. CDR1 and CDR2 (germline): LGHNA, YSLEER. Losses at the gene ends were 0 bases for V and 2 bases for J; bases not matched to a gene: 7. The DNA for the CDR3 is TGCGCCAGCAGCCAAGAAGCACTAGCGTCACCCTACAATGAGCAGTTCTTC. Amino acid sequence: CASSQEALASPYNEQFF.

The rearrangement links TRBV7-9 to TRBJ1-1; no definite D call. Trimming took 5 bases from V and 1 from J, leaving 8 bases between them. Germline-derived CDR1 and CDR2 are SEHNR and FQNEAQ (reference sequence). The CDR3 extends over 13 amino acids. The DNA for the CDR3 is TGTGCCAGCAGCCCCGGCGGGAACACTGAAGCTTTCTTT. Protein: CASSPGGNTEAFF. Using reference TRBV7-9 and TRBJ1-1 for the parts outside the CDR3, the full variable domain is DTGVSQNPRHKITKRGQNVTFRCDPISEHNRLYWYRQTLGQGPEFLTYFQNEAQLEKSRLLSDRFSAERPKGSFSTLEIQRTEQGDSAMYLCASSPGGNTEAFFGQGTRLTVV.

The chain combines TRBV27 with TRBJ2-3; 8 bases align to TRBD2. The germline V gene encodes CDR1 MNHEY and CDR2 SMNVEV (reference sequence). The CDR3 is made up of 15 amino acids. Losses at the gene ends were 7 bases for V and 6 bases for J; bases not matched to a gene: 12. The CDR3 spells CASNTGTRPGDTQYF. CDR3 DNA: TGTGCCAGCAATACTGGGACTAGGCCCGGGGATACGCAGTATTTT.

This sequence joins TRBV30 and TRBJ2-1; weak D call: TRBD1 (6 bases). Looked up from germline, CDR1 is GTSNPN and CDR2 is SVGIG (reference sequence). The CDR3 is made up of 15 amino acids. V was cut by 0 bases and J by 5 bases, with 14 bases left in between. As DNA, the CDR3 is TGTGCCTGGAGTGTACTAGGGACACCAAACAATGAGCAGTTCTTC. Its translation: CAWSVLGTPNNEQFF.

V gene TRBV27 combines with J gene TRBJ2-7; D call uncertain. The CDR3 totals 10 residues. V lost 8 bases and J lost 3, with 5 bases in between. Germline assignment: CDR1 MNHEY and CDR2 SMNVEV (reference sequence). CDR3 DNA sequence: TGTGCCAGCGGAATCTACGAGCAGTACTTC. It translates to CASGIYEQYF.

The chain employs TRBV7-9 and TRBJ2-1; D uncertain. The CDR3 has 15 amino acids. Germline V CDR1 and CDR2: SEHNR, FQNEAQ (reference sequence). V was pared by 1 base and J by 7 bases, with 14 bases between. The CDR3, as DNA: TGTGCCAGCAGCTTAGTAGATTTGATGGTAAATGAGCAGTTCTTC. Translation gives CASSLVDLMVNEQFF.